This TCR beta chain was sequenced during a study of T cell repertoires in cytomegalovirus infection (dated by TCRdb to 2018 to 2020). Describing the broader study: The HLA type of each donor mattered for the analysis, because public TCR beta signatures pointed to carriage of CMV infection along with the matching HLA type. Summary of the overall study and its limitations: Carriers of CMV infection plus the relevant HLA type were discriminated by the cumulative frequency of public TCR beta family members in the study cohort and in an independent 352-donor cohort. The ex vivo response was dominated by HLA-C-restricted CMV-specific TCR beta clonotypes, and the single most frequent clonotype in two of eight donors was supplied by these HLA-C-restricted clonotypes.

V loses 6 bases of germline sequence and J loses 3 bases, and the interval between the two ends is 12 bases. The germline V gene yields MNHEY for CDR1 and SVGEGT for CDR2. The CDR3 holds 13 amino acids from the cysteine to the phenylalanine. Only CDR3 DNA remains: 39 bases, in frame from the first base. A remark on this clonotype: This clone's antigen is unknown. Per-base quality was not reported, and no clone a single base away is much larger than it.

The listed sequencing device is Illumina HiSeq 1500. In-frame beta chains were kept once TCRdb had trimmed the public reads at Q25 with fastp and called clones with MiXCR. Records with the same CDR3 protein are collapsed into one entry carrying the most frequent genes and DNA. This sample is represented by about 530,000 distinct CDR3 sequences; about 30% of them were singletons. Over 10% of the sample is held by the ten biggest clonotypes. The chain couples TRBV6-2 or TRBV6-3 to TRBJ2-7; too little of a D gene remains to name it. This TCR came from a human donor in good health (CMV status not recorded). Some clones in this sample may be carry-over from other donors' samples. The source material was PBMCs. The encoded CDR3 is CASRTLLSYEQYF. The bases are TGTGCCAGCAGGACTCTCCTCAGCTACGAGCAGTACTTC.